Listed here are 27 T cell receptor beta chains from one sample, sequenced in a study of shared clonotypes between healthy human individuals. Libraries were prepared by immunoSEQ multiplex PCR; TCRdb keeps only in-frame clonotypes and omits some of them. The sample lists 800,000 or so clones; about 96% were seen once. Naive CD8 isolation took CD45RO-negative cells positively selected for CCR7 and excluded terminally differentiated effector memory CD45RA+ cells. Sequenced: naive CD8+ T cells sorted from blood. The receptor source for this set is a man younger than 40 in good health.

CDR3 DNA: TGCGCCAGCAGCTTGGATTTTAACGAGCAGTACTTC. Residues: CASSLDFNEQYF. The V gene is TRBV5-1, the J gene TRBJ2-7; no clear D. V was cut by 0 bases and J by 5 bases, with 6 bases left in between. CDR3 length: 12 amino acids. Germline CDR1 and CDR2: SGHRS and YFSETQ.

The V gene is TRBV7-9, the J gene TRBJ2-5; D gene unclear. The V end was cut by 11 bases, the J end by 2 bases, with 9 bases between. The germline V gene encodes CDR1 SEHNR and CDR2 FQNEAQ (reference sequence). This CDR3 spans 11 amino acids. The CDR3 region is CAYQGQETQYF. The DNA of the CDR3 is TGTGCCTACCAAGGACAAGAGACCCAGTACTTC.

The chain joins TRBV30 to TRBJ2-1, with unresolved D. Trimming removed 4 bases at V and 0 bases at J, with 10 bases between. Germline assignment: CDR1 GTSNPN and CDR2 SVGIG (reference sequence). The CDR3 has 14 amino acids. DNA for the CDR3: TGTGCCTGGACTACGGCGAGCTCCTACAATGAGCAGTTCTTC. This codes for CAWTTASSYNEQFF.

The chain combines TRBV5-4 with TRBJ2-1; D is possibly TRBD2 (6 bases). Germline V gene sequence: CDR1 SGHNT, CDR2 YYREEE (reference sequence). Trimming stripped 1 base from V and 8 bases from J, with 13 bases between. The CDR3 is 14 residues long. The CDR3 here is CASSLTSPYDEQFF. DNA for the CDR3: TGTGCCAGCAGCTTGACTAGCCCGTATGATGAGCAGTTCTTC. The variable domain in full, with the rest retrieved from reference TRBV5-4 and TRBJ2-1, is ETGVTQSPTHLIKTRGQQVTLRCSSQSGHNTVSWYQQALGQGPQFIFQYYREEENGRGNFPPRFSGLQFPNYSSELNVNALELDDSALYLCASSLTSPYDEQFFGPGTRLTVL.

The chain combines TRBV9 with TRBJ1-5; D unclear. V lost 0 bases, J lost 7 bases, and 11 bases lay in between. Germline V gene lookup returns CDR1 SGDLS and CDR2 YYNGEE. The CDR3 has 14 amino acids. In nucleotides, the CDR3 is TGTGCCAGCAGCGTAGAAGGGCACGGGCAGCCCCAGCATTTT. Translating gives CASSVEGHGQPQHF.

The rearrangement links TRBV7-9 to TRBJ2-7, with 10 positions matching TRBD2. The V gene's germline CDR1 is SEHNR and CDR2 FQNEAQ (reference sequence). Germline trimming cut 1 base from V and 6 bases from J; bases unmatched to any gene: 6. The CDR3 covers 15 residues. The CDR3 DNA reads TGTGCCAGCAGCTTAGGGGAGGGACTAGCGTTCGAGCAGTACTTC. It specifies CASSLGEGLAFEQYF.

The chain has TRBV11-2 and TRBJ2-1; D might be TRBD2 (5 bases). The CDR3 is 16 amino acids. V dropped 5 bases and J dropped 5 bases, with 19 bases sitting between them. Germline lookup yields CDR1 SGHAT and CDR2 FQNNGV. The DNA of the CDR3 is TGTGCCAGCAGCCCTCCCCTAGGAGCGGCAAACAATGAGCAGTTCTTC. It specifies CASSPPLGAANNEQFF. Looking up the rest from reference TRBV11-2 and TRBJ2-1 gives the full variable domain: EAGVAQSPRYKIIEKRQSVAFWCNPISGHATLYWYQQILGQGPKLLIQFQNNGVVDDSQLPKDRFSAERLKGVDSTLKIQPAKLEDSAVYLCASSPPLGAANNEQFFGPGTRLTVL.

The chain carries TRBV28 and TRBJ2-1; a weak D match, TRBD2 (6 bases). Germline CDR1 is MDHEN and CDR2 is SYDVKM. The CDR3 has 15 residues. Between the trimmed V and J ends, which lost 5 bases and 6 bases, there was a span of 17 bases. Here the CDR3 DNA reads TGTGCCAGCAGTACGTGGCGGGACGTACGCAATGAGCAGTTCTTC. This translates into CASSTWRDVRNEQFF.

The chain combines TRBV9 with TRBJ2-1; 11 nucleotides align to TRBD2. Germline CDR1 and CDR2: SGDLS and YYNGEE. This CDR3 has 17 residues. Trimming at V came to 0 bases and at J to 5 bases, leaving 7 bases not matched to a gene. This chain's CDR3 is CASSVGLAGLLDNEQFF. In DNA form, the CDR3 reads TGTGCCAGCAGCGTAGGACTAGCGGGATTGTTGGACAATGAGCAGTTCTTC. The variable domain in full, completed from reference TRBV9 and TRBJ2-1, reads DSGVTQTPKHLITATGQRVTLRCSPRSGDLSVYWYQQSLDQGLQFLIQYYNGEERAKGNILERFSAQQFPDLHSELNLSSLELGDSALYFCASSVGLAGLLDNEQFFGPGTRLTVL.

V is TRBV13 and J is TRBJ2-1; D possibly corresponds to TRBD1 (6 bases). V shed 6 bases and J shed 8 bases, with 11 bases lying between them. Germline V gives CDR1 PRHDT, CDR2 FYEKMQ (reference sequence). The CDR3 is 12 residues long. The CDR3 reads CASSSEGDEQFF. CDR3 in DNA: TGTGCCAGCAGTTCCGAGGGGGATGAGCAGTTCTTC. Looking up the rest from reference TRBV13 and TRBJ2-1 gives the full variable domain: AAGVIQSPRHLIKEKRETATLKCYPIPRHDTVYWYQQGPGQDPQFLISFYEKMQSDKGSIPDRFSAQQFSDYHSELNMSSLELGDSALYFCASSSEGDEQFFGPGTRLTVL.

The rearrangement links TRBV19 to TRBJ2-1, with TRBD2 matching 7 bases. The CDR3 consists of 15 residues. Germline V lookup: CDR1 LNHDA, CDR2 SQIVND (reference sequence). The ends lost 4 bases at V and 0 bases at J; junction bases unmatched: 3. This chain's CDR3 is CASSTSGNSYNEQFF. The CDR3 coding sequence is TGTGCCAGTAGTACTAGCGGCAACTCCTACAATGAGCAGTTCTTC. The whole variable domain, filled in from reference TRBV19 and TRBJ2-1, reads DGGITQSPKYLFRKEGQNVTLSCEQNLNHDAMYWYRQDPGQGLRLIYYSQIVNDFQKGDIAEGYSVSREKKESFPLTVTSAQKNPTAFYLCASSTSGNSYNEQFFGPGTRLTVL.

The CDR3 here is CASSPVGGYEQYF. The DNA for the CDR3 is TGCGCCAGCAGCCCAGTTGGGGGGTACGAGCAGTACTTC. V usage is TRBV4-1 and J usage is TRBJ2-7, with a possible D match to TRBD2 (6 bases). This CDR3 is built from 13 residues. Trimming took off 4 bases at V and 4 bases at J, with 11 bases between the two ends. CDR1 and CDR2 from the germline V gene are MGHRA and YSYEKL.

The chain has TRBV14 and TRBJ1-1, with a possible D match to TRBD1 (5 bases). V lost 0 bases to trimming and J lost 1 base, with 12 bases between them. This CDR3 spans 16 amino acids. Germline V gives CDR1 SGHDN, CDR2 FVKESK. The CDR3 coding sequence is TGTGCCAGCAGCCAAGAGGTTCGACAGCCGAACACTGAAGCTTTCTTT. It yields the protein CASSQEVRQPNTEAFF.

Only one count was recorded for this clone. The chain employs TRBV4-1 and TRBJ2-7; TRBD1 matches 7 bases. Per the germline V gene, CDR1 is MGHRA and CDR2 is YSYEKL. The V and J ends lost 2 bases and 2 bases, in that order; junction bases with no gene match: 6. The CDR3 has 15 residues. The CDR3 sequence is CASSQTGTATYEQYF. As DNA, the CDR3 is TGCGCCAGCAGCCAAACCGGGACAGCTACCTACGAGCAGTACTTC.

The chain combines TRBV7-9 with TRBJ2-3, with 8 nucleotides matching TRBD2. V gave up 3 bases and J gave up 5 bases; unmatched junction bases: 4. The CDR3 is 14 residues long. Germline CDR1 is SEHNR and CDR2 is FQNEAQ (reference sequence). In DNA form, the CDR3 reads TGTGCCAGCAGCTTTGCGGGAGGTGGAGATACGCAGTATTTT. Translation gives CASSFAGGGDTQYF.

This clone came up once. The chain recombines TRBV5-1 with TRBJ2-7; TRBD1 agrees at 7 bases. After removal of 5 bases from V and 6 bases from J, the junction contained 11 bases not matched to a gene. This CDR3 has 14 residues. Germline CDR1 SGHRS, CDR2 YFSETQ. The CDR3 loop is CASRQGSGSREQYF. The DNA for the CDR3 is TGCGCCAGCAGACAGGGGTCTGGTTCACGCGAGCAGTACTTC.

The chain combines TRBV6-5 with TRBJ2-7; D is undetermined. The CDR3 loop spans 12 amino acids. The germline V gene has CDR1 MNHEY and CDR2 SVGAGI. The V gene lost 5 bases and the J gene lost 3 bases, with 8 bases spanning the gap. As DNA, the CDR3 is TGTGCCAGCAGTCAGGACGGCTACGAGCAGTACTTC. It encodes CASSQDGYEQYF.

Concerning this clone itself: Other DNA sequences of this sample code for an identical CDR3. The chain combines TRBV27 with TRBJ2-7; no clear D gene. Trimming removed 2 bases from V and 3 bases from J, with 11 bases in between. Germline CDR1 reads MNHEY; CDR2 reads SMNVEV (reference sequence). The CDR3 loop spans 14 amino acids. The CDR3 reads CASSLGAGNYEQYF. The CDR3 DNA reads TGTGCCAGCAGTTTAGGCGCCGGAAACTACGAGCAGTACTTC.

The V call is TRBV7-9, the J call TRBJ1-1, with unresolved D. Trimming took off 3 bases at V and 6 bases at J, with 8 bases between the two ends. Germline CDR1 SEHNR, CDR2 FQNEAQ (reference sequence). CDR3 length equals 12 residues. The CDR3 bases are TGTGCCAGCAGCTTTAGGGAAGCTGAAGCTTTCTTT. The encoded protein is CASSFREAEAFF.

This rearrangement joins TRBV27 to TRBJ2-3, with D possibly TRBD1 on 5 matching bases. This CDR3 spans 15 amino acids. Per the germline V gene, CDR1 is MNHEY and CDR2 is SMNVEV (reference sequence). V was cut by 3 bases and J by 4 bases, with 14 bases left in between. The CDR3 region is CASSLAGIVSDTQYF. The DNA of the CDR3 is TGTGCCAGCAGTTTGGCAGGGATAGTCTCAGATACGCAGTATTTT.

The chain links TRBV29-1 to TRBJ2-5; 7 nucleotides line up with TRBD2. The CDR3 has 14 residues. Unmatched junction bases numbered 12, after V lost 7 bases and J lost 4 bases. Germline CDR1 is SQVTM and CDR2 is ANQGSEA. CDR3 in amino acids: CSAELAFKGETQYF. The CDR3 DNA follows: TGCAGCGCCGAACTAGCGTTTAAGGGAGAGACCCAGTACTTC.

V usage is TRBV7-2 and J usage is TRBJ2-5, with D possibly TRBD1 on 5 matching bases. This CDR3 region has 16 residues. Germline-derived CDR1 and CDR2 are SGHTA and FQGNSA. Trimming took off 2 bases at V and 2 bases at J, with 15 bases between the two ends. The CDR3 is CASSLPTGREQETQYF. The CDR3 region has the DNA TGTGCCAGCAGCTTACCAACGGGCAGGGAACAAGAGACCCAGTACTTC.

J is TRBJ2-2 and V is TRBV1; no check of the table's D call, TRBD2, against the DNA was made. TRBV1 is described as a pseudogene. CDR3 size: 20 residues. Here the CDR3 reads CTSSQESTNGTSGRKEELFF. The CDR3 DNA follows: TGCACCAGCAGCCAAGAATCTACGAATGGGACTAGCGGGAGGAAAGAGGAGCTGTTTTTT.

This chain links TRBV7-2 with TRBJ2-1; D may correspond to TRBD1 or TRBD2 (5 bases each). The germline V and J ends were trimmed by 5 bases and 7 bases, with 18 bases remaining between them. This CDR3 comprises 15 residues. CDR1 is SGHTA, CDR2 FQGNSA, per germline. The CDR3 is CASSPRDGIWNEQFF. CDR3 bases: TGTGCCAGCAGCCCCCGGGACGGAATTTGGAATGAGCAGTTCTTC.

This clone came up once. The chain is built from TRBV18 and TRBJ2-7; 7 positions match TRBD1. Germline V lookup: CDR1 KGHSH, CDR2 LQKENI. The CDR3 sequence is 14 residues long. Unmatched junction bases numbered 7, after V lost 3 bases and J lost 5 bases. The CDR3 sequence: CASSPVDRVHEQYF. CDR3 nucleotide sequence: TGTGCCAGCTCACCGGTCGACAGGGTCCACGAGCAGTACTTC.

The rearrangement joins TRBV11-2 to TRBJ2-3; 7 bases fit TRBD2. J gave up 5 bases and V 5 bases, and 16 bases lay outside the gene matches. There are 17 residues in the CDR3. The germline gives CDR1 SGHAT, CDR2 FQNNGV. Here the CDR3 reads CASSPESGAGVKDTQYF. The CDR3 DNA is TGTGCCAGCAGCCCCGAGAGCGGTGCGGGAGTAAAAGATACGCAGTATTTT.

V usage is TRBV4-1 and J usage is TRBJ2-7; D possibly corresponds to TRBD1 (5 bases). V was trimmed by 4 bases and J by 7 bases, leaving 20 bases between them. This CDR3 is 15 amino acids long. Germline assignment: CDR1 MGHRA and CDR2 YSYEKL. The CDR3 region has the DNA TGCGCCAGCAGCCTCTTGGGGCATCCGACTCGGGAGCAGTACTTC. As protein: CASSLLGHPTREQYF.